Listed below are T cell receptor beta chains from one sample, sequenced in a study of siplizumab effects on memory and regulatory T cells. Repertoires were generated with immunoSEQ multiplex PCR, while TCRdb's copy carries only in-frame clones and drops some. The table has about 87,000 clones, roughly 94% seen once. Sequenced input: non-Treg CD4+ T cells sorted from blood. These TCRs come from a human donor in good health. CDR3s include the opening cysteine and the closing phenylalanine or tryptophan. The order of the fields is J gene, D gene, clone size, V gene, CDR3 protein, CDR3 DNA. The D gene is left open where the match is weak. Expanded clones get a size class; other rows say once, few or many, or leave the size out.

>TRBJ1-1|-|-|TRBV14
CASSQARGWGTEAFF
TGTGCCAGCAGCCAAGCGCGGGGCTGGGGCACTGAAGCTTTCTTT
>TRBJ2-1|TRBD1|-|TRBV2
CASSYDRGIYNEQFF
TGTGCCAGCAGCTACGACAGGGGGATCTACAATGAGCAGTTCTTC
>TRBJ2-5|-|-|TRBV11-2
CASSQSTETQYF
TGTGCCAGCAGCCAGTCGACGGAGACCCAGTACTTC
>TRBJ1-2|TRBD1|-|TRBV18
CASSPLPGQGEYGYTF
TGTGCCAGCTCACCACTCCCGGGACAGGGAGAGTATGGCTACACCTTC
>TRBJ1-6|-|-|TRBV27
CASSLFLGTVSPLHF
TGTGCCAGCAGTTTATTTCTGGGTACGGTATCACCCCTCCACTTT
>TRBJ1-1|TRBD1|-|TRBV11-2
CASSLEWTGDKAFF
TGTGCCAGCAGCTTAGAGTGGACAGGGGATAAAGCTTTCTTT
>TRBJ1-1|-|-|TRBV4-1
CASSQEPGPVYEAFF
TGCGCCAGCAGCCAAGAGCCAGGTCCAGTTTATGAAGCTTTCTTT
>TRBJ2-7|TRBD2|-|TRBV7-8
CASSLRLAGNEQYF
TGTGCCAGCAGCTTACGACTAGCGGGGAACGAGCAGTACTTC
>TRBJ2-1|TRBD1|-|TRBV11-1
CASSPGQVVGEQFF
TGTGCCAGCAGCCCGGGACAGGTAGTAGGGGAGCAGTTCTTC
>TRBJ2-5|TRBD1|-|TRBV7-9
CASSLGGRGETQYF
TGTGCCAGCAGCCTAGGGGGCCGTGGAGAGACCCAGTACTTC
>TRBJ2-5|-|-|TRBV9
CASSAAPQETQYF
TGTGCCAGCAGCGCAGCTCCCCAAGAGACCCAGTACTTC
>TRBJ2-2|-|-|TRBV18
CASSPPGGPSTGELFF
TGTGCCAGCTCACCACCGGGGGGGCCGAGCACCGGGGAGCTGTTTTTT
>TRBJ2-7|-|-|TRBV6-1
CASSELGGSYEQYF
TGTGCCAGCAGTGAACTTGGGGGCTCCTACGAGCAGTACTTC
>TRBJ2-6|TRBD1|-|TRBV5-4
CASSPSGQGVSGANVLTF
TGTGCCAGCAGCCCCTCGGGACAGGGGGTTTCTGGGGCCAACGTCCTGACTTTC
>TRBJ2-5|-|-|TRBV30
CAWSVYGTGQETQYF
TGTGCCTGGAGTGTATACGGCACAGGACAAGAGACCCAGTACTTC
>TRBJ2-3|-|-|TRBV27
CASSFWASKEDTQYF
TGTGCCAGCAGTTTCTGGGCTAGCAAGGAAGATACGCAGTATTTT
>TRBJ1-1|TRBD1|once|TRBV9
CASSVGVTGANTEAFF
TGTGCCAGCAGCGTAGGTGTGACAGGGGCTAACACTGAAGCTTTCTTT
>TRBJ2-7|TRBD1|-|TRBV4-1
CASSRLHGTGNFYEQYF
TGCGCCAGCAGCCGCCTTCACGGGACAGGGAATTTCTACGAGCAGTACTTC
>TRBJ2-3|TRBD1|-|TRBV6-1
CASSALTGRTDTQYF
TGTGCCAGCAGTGCCCTGACAGGGCGGACAGATACGCAGTATTTT
>TRBJ2-3|-|-|TRBV5-1
CASSLDGADTQYF
TGCGCCAGCAGCTTGGACGGGGCGGATACGCAGTATTTT
>TRBJ2-1|-|-|TRBV11-1
CASSPVTYNEQFF
TGTGCCAGCAGCCCCGTAACCTACAATGAGCAGTTCTTC
>TRBJ2-5|-|once|TRBV30
CAWSGGPTKYF
TGTGCCTGGAGTGGGGGACCGACAAAGTACTTC
>TRBJ2-3|TRBD2|-|TRBV4-2
CASSQVGTGGRDTQYF
TGTGCCAGCAGCCAAGTAGGGACGGGAGGTAGAGATACGCAGTATTTT
>TRBJ1-1|-|-|TRBV30
CAWSRQLMNTEAFF
TGTGCCTGGAGTCGACAGCTCATGAACACTGAAGCTTTCTTT
>TRBJ2-6|TRBD1|-|TRBV5-8
CASSLRQGAFSGANVLTF
TGTGCCAGCAGCCTGCGACAGGGGGCGTTCTCTGGGGCCAACGTCCTGACTTTC
>TRBJ2-7|TRBD1|-|TRBV6-1
CASSDGTAYEQYF
TGTGCCAGCAGTGACGGGACAGCCTACGAGCAGTACTTC
>TRBJ1-4|-|-|TRBV5-1
CASSSRAFGEKLFF
TGCGCCAGCAGCTCGAGGGCCTTCGGGGAAAAACTGTTTTTT
>TRBJ1-5|TRBD1|few|TRBV6-5
CASSSGGPRGNQPQHF
TGTGCCAGCAGTTCAGGGGGGCCCAGGGGCAATCAGCCCCAGCATTTT
>TRBJ2-3|TRBD2|-|TRBV18
CASSLTISSGGAGTDTQYF
TGTGCCAGCTCACTGACCATTTCTAGCGGGGGGGCCGGCACAGATACGCAGTATTTT
>TRBJ2-1|-|-|TRBV11-3
CASSSRTAYNEQFF
TGTGCCAGCAGCTCGAGGACAGCCTACAATGAGCAGTTCTTC
>TRBJ2-3|-|-|TRBV5-1
CASSPSEHTQYF
TGCGCCAGCAGCCCGAGCGAGCATACGCAGTATTTT
>TRBJ2-2|TRBD2|-|TRBV19
CASRLAGTGELFF
TGTGCCAGTAGGCTAGCGGGTACCGGGGAGCTGTTTTTT
>TRBJ2-7|TRBD2|-|TRBV18
CASSPGLATYEQYF
TGTGCCAGCTCACCGGGACTAGCGACCTACGAGCAGTACTTC
>TRBJ2-1|TRBD2|-|TRBV19
CASKGLAGSYNEQFF
TGTGCCAGTAAAGGACTAGCGGGGTCGTACAATGAGCAGTTCTTC
>TRBJ1-2|-|-|TRBV5-1
CASSPSGDYGYTF
TGCGCCAGCAGCCCTAGCGGAGACTATGGCTACACCTTC
>TRBJ2-4|-|-|TRBV2
CASGWGAKNIQYF
TGTGCCAGCGGGTGGGGGGCCAAAAACATTCAGTACTTC
>TRBJ1-2|-|-|TRBV9
CASSSTGFGSYGYTF
TGTGCCAGCAGCAGTACAGGTTTTGGGAGCTATGGCTACACCTTC
>TRBJ2-1|-|-|TRBV19
CASSIVGSSGYEQFF
TGTGCCAGTAGTATAGTGGGGTCCTCCGGTTATGAGCAGTTCTTC
>TRBJ2-5|-|-|TRBV19
CASSEDSGRETQYF
TGTGCCAGTAGTGAGGACTCCGGCAGGGAGACCCAGTACTTC
>TRBJ1-2|TRBD1|-|TRBV28
CASSRSGQGYGYTF
TGTGCCAGCAGTCGTAGCGGACAGGGGTATGGCTACACCTTC
>TRBJ1-6|-|-|TRBV4-3
CASSQGSQGSNSPLHF
TGCGCCAGCAGCCAAGGTAGCCAGGGGTCAAATTCACCCCTCCACTTT
>TRBJ2-7|-|-|TRBV5-1
CASSLGHSEQYF
TGCGCCAGCAGCTTGGGACATTCCGAGCAGTACTTC
>TRBJ2-5|-|-|TRBV4-3
CASSQDRSLGTQYF
TGCGCCAGCAGCCAAGATCGGTCGCTAGGGACCCAGTACTTC
>TRBJ1-1|-|once|TRBV30
CAWSMVPSRNTEAFF
TGTGCCTGGAGTATGGTCCCCTCCCGGAACACTGAAGCTTTCTTT
>TRBJ2-1|-|once|TRBV14
CASSHDYNEQFF
TGTGCCAGCAGCCATGACTACAATGAGCAGTTCTTC
>TRBJ1-1|-|-|TRBV6-5
CASSIQVGTEAFF
TGTGCCAGCAGTATACAGGTGGGGACTGAAGCTTTCTTT
>TRBJ2-1|-|-|TRBV11-1
CASSSGLAMGEQFF
TGTGCCAGCAGCTCGGGACTCGCCATGGGTGAGCAGTTCTTC
>TRBJ1-3|-|-|TRBV6-5
CASSISGNTIYF
TGTGCCAGCAGCATCTCTGGAAACACCATATATTTT
>TRBJ1-2|-|-|TRBV27
CASGYRANYSYTF
TGTGCCAGCGGGTACAGGGCTAACTATAGCTACACCTTC
>TRBJ2-1|-|-|TRBV5-4
CASSFGLDYNEQFF
TGTGCCAGCAGCTTCGGACTTGACTACAATGAGCAGTTCTTC
>TRBJ2-1|-|-|TRBV7-8
CASSLTGTFNEQFF
TGTGCCAGCAGCTTGACCGGGACTTTCAATGAGCAGTTCTTC